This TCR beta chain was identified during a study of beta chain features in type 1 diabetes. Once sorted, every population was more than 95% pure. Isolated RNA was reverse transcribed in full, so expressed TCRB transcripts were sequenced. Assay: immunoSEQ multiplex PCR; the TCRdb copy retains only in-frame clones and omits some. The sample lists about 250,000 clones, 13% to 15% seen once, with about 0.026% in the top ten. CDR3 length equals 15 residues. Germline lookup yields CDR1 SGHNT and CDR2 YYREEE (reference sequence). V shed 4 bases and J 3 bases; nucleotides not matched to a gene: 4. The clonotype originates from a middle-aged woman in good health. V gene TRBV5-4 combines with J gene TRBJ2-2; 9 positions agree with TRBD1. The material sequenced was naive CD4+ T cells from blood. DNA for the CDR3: TGTGCCAGCAGCCCACGGACAGGGGACACCGGGGAGCTGTTTTTT. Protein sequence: CASSPRTGDTGELFF.